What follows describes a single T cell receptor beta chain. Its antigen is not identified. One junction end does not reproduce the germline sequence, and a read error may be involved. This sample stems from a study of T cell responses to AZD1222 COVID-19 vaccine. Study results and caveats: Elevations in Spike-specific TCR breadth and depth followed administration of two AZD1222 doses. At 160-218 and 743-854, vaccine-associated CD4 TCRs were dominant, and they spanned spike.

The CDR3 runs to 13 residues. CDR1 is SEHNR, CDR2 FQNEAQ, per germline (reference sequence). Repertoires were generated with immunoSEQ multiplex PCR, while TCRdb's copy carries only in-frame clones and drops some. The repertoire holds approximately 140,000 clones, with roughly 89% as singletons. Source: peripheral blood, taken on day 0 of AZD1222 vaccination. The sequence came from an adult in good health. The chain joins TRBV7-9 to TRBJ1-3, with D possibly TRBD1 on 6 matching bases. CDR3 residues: CASSSRTVSSWDF. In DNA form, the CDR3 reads TGTGCCAGCAGCTCCCGGACAGTTTCCAGTTGGGATTTT.